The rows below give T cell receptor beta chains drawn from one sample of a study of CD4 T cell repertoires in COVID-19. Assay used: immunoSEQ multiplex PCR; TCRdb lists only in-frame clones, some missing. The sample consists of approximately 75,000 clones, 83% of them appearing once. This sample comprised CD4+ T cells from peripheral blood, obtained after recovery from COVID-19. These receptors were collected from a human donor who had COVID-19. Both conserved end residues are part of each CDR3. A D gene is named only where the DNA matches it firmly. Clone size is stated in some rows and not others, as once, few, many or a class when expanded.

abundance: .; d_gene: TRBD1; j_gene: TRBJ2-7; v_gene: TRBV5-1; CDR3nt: TGCGCCAGCAGCTTGGAGGGGGCCAACGAGCAGTACTTC; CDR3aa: CASSLEGANEQYF
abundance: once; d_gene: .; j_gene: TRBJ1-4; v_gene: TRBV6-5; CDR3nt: TGTGCCAGCAGTAACAGATATGCAACTAATGAAAAACTGTTTTTT; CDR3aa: CASSNRYATNEKLFF
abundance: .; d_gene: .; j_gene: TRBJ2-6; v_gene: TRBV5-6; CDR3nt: TGTGCCAGCAGCCGGGACTCCTCTGGGGCCAACGTCCTGACTTTC; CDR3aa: CASSRDSSGANVLTF
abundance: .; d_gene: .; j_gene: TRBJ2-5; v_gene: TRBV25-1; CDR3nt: TGTGCCAGCAGTGACGCCGGACCGTACCAAGAGACCCAGTACTTC; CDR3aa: CASSDAGPYQETQYF
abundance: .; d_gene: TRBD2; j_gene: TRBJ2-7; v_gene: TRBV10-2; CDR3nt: TGCGCCAGCAGTGAATTAGGCGCGGGAGGGCCCTTTGACAACGAGCAGTACTTC; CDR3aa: CASSELGAGGPFDNEQYF
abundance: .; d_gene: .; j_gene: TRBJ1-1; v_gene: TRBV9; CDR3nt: TGTGCCAGCAGCACCGGACAGTTAGTGGGAACTGAAGCTTTCTTT; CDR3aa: CASSTGQLVGTEAFF
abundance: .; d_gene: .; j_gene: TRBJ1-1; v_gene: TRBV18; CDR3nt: TGTGCCAGCTCCCCAGGCAGGAACACTGAAGCTTTCTTT; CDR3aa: CASSPGRNTEAFF
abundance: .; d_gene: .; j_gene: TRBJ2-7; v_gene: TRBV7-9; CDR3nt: TGTGCCAGCAGCTTAGAAGGTGCCACCTACGAGCAGTACTTC; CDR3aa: CASSLEGATYEQYF
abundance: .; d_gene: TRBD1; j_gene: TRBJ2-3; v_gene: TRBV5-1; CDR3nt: TGCGCCCGCACGACAGGGGGACCCCCAGATACGCAGTATTTT; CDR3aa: CARTTGGPPDTQYF
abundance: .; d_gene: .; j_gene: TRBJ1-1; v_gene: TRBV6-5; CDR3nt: TGTGCCAGCAGCTTACTCTCGGGGGGTGAAGCTTTCTTT; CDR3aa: CASSLLSGGEAFF
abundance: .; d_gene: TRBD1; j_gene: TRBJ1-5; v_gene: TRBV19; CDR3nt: TGTGCCAGTAGTATAATCGGGACAGGGACCTTCTATAGCAATCAGCCCCAGCATTTT; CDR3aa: CASSIIGTGTFYSNQPQHF
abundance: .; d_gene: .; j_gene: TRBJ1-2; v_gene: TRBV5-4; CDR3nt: TGTGCCAGCAGCTTGGGAGGGGTTGGTGGCTACACCTTC; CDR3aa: CASSLGGVGGYTF
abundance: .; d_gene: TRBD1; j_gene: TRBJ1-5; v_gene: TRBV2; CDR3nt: TGTGCCAGCAGTCGGGACAGGGAGAATCAGCCCCAGCATTTT; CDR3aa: CASSRDRENQPQHF
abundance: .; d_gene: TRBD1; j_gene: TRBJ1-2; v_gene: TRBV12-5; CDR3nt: TGTGCTAGTGGTCAGGGGGCCGAACGGGGCTACACCTTC; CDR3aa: CASGQGAERGYTF
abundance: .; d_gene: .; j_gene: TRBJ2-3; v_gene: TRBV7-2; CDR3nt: TGTGCCAGCAGCTTAGCCGGGACTGCAGATACGCAGTATTTT; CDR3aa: CASSLAGTADTQYF
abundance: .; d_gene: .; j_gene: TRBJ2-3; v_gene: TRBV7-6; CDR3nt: .; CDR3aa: CASSFGTFGADTQYF
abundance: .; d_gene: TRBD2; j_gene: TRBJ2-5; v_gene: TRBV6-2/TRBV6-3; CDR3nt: TGTGCCAGCAGTCCCCGACTAGCGGGAGGGCCACAGACCCAGTACTTC; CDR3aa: CASSPRLAGGPQTQYF
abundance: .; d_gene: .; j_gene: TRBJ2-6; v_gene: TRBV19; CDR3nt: TGTGCCAGTAGTCCTCACTCTGGGGCCAACGTCCTGACTTTC; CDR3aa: CASSPHSGANVLTF
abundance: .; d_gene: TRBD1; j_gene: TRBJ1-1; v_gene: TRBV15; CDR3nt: TGTGCCACCAGCAGAGATGGGGACAGTGAAGCCTTCTTT; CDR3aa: CATSRDGDSEAFF
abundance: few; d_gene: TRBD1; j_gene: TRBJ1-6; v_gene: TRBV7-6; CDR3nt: TGTGCCAGCAGCCAAATCCCGGGGGGACAGGGGATTTCACCCCTCCACTTT; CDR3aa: CASSQIPGGQGISPLHF
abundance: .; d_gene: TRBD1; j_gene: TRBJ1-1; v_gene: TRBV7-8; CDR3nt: TGTGCCAGCAGCTACCGGACAGGGGGAGGCGTGAAGGACACTGAAGCTTTCTTT; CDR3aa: CASSYRTGGGVKDTEAFF
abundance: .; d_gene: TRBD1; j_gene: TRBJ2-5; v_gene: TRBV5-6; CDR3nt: TGTGCCAGCAGCCCCAGGACAGGGCTGGTTGAGGAGACCCAGTACTTC; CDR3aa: CASSPRTGLVEETQYF
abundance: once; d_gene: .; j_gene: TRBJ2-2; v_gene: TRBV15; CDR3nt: TGTGCCACCAGCAGAGATTTCCCTGGAGCCGGGGAGCTGTTTTTT; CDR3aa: CATSRDFPGAGELFF
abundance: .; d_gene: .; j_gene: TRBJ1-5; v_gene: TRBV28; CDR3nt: TGTGCCAGTGATTCACCGGGACGGCTTAATCAGCCCCAGCATTTT; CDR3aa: CASDSPGRLNQPQHF
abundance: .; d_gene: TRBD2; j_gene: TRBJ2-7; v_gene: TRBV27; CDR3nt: TGTGCCAGCAGCCTTACTAGCGCGGGCTCCTACGAGCAGTACTTC; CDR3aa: CASSLTSAGSYEQYF
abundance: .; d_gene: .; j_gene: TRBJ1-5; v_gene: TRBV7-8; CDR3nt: TGTGCCAGCAGCCGCGGACAGTTTAGCAATCAGCCCCAGCATTTT; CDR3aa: CASSRGQFSNQPQHF
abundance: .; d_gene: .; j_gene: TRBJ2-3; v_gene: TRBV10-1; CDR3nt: TGCGCCAGCAGTGGGCAGCTCAGCACAGATACGCAGTATTTT; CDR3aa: CASSGQLSTDTQYF
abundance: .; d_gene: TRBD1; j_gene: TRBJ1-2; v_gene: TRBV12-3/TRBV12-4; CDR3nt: TGTGCCAGCACCCTGGACAGGGGCTATGGCTACACCTTC; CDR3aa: CASTLDRGYGYTF
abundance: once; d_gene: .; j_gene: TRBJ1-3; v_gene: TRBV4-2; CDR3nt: TGTGCCAGCAGCCCGGGATTGGGAAACACCATATATTTT; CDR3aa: CASSPGLGNTIYF
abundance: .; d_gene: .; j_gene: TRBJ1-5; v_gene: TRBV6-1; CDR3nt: TGTGCCAGCAGTGAAGAGGGCCAGGTCCTTAGCAATCAGCCCCAGCATTTT; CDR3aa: CASSEEGQVLSNQPQHF
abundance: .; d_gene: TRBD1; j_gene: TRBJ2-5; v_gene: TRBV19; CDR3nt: TGTGCCACTTGTCCCAGGACAGGGGGTGAAGAGACCCAGTACTTC; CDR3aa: CATCPRTGGEETQYF
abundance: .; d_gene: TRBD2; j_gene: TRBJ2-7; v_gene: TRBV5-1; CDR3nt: TGCGCCAGCAGCTCCCCCCGGGGGGGGATAGGTGAGCAGTACTTC; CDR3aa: CASSSPRGGIGEQYF
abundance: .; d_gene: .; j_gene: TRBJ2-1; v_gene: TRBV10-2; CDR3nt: TGCGCCAGCAGTCGCGGCGGGGTAAATGAGCAGTTCTTC; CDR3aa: CASSRGGVNEQFF
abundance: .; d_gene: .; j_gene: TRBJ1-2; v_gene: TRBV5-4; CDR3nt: TGTGCCAGCAGCTTGGTCGGCGGCGTTTATGGCTACACCTTC; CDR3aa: CASSLVGGVYGYTF
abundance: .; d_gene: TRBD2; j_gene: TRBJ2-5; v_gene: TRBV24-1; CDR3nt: TGTGCCACCAGTGATCATCCTAGCGGGATCCAAGAGACCCAGTACTTC; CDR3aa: CATSDHPSGIQETQYF
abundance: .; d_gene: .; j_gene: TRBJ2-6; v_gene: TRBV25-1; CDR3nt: TGTGCCGTTCTTACAAGTCAGGTCTTTGGGGCCAACGTCCTGACTTTC; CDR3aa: CAVLTSQVFGANVLTF
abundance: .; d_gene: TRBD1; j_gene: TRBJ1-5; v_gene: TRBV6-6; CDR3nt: TGTGCCAGCAGCCCCGGGACAGGTCAACCGAATCAGCCCCAGCATTTT; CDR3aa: CASSPGTGQPNQPQHF
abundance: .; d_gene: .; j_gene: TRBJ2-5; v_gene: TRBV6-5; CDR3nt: TGTGCCACCAACCGGGCGGGGCAGGAGACCCAGTACTTC; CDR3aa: CATNRAGQETQYF
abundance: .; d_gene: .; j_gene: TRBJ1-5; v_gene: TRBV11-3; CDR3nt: TGTGCCAGCAGCGCTAGTCCCTTAGGGGTTTTTCAGCCCCAGCATTTT; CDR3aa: CASSASPLGVFQPQHF
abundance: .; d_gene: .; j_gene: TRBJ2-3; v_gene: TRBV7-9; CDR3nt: TGTGCCAGCAGCCACCGGACCCTTCGGGGTACGCAGTATTTT; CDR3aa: CASSHRTLRGTQYF
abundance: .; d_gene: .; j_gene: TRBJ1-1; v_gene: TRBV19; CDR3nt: TGTGCCAGTAGGCCACTAGGGGGGAGCACTGAAGCTTTCTTT; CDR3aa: CASRPLGGSTEAFF